This T cell receptor (beta chain) comes out of a study of T cell responses to AZD1222 COVID-19 vaccine. Looking at the study overall: Some second doses came at about 4 weeks and others at about 12 weeks; these were pooled. General study findings and limits: Spike-wide coverage was observed for vaccine-associated CD4 TCRs, with dominant responses at 160-218 and 743-854. Targeting of unmutated variant regions was reportedly seen in nearly half of spike-specific TCRs.

The CDR3 is made up of 16 amino acids. The trim removed 5 bases at V and 4 bases at J, leaving 13 bases unmatched. Germline CDR1 and CDR2: SGHRS and YFSETQ. Sequenced by immunoSEQ multiplex PCR; TCRdb stores in-frame clones only, minus some. This sample has 180,000 or so clones; approximately 92% occur once, and the top ten carry 2.6%. Notes on this clone: Its antigen is still unknown.

The starting material was peripheral blood, obtained on day 0 of AZD1222 vaccination. The rearrangement joins TRBV5-1 to TRBJ2-7; 9 positions agree with TRBD1. The receptor was isolated from an adult in good health. The CDR3 sequence is CASRGMGLGQGYEQYF. The CDR3 DNA reads as TGCGCCAGCAGGGGAATGGGGCTGGGACAGGGATACGAGCAGTACTTC.